This paragraph covers one T cell receptor beta chain sequence. What it binds is not known. PCR employed 60 Vbeta and 13 Jbeta primers. Sequenced by immunoSEQ multiplex PCR; TCRdb stores in-frame clones only, minus some. The sample holds around 200,000 clones. V was trimmed by 0 bases and J by 7 bases, leaving 8 bases between them. CDR3 length equals 13 residues. Germline V gene sequence: CDR1 SGHRS, CDR2 YFSETQ. The data are from a study of cytomegalovirus exposure and HLA in healthy donors. Study-wide points: For most subjects, TCR beta sequences were reported to predict HLA-A and HLA-B alleles with accuracy. Researchers left out some V segments, among them TRBV6-2 and TRBV6-3, as indistinguishable.

The specimen sequenced was PBMCs. The sequence was obtained from a woman between 18 and 29 years old in good health and CMV-seropositive. The J gene is TRBJ2-1, the V gene TRBV5-1; a possible D gene is TRBD2 (5 bases). The CDR3 reads CASSLESGNEQFF. The CDR3 coding sequence is TGCGCCAGCAGCTTGGAGAGCGGTAATGAGCAGTTCTTC.